This T cell receptor (beta chain) appears in the sequencing data of a study of post-analysis software for immune sequencing data. Study-level points and caveats: Controls had lower frequencies than patients of a few TRBV segments, which included TRBV5-6, TRBV5-1 and TRBV20-1. Those with multiple sclerosis, the patient group, showed significantly lower normalized Chao1 diversity than controls.

The CDR3 is 13 residues long. V lost 0 bases to trimming and J lost 6 bases, with 7 bases between them. The germline V gene has CDR1 MNHEY and CDR2 SVGEGT. The TCR beta cDNA libraries contained unique molecular identifiers. About 500,000 cDNA molecules came from around 0.96 to 9.9 million T cells. TCRdb reprocessed the PCR reads via MiXCR and lists one record per CDR3 protein. The repertoire includes over 150,000 distinct CDR3 sequences, around 30% of them detected once, and 1.5% sits in the top ten. This clonotype was counted at least ten times. What it binds is not known. Sequenced input: blood. The rearrangement links TRBV6-2 or TRBV6-3 to TRBJ2-3; no firm D call. This receptor was taken from a girl between 5 and 17 years old with multiple sclerosis. This CDR3 reads CASSYSRSDTQYF. The CDR3 bases are TGTGCCAGCAGTTACTCGAGGTCTGATACGCAGTATTTT.